This TCR beta chain was recovered during a study of shared clonotypes between healthy human individuals. Whole-study findings and limits: As a rule, naive subsets had a larger estimated richness than memory subsets. Shared across a handful of donors were 4% to 6% of the naive CD4 clonotypes. Researchers sampled only blood; tissue repertoires likely differ.

Turning to this clone: What it binds is not known.

In the study's own analysis: ImmunoSEQ yielded junction-only sequences lacking quality scores, so filtering differed. Using immunoSEQ multiplex PCR, the repertoire was profiled, and TCRdb retains in-frame clones only, with some absent. V and J calls and clone size are those listed in that table; D and trimming were worked out from the DNA. The table has roughly 1,500,000 clones, 95% to 99% seen once; the top ten hold 0.4% to 0.55%. CDR3 length: 16 amino acids. Germline CDR1 reads SGHRS; CDR2 reads YFSETQ. With 1 base clipped from V and 2 bases from J, the junction kept 2 bases outside the gene matches.

Specimen: naive CD4+ T cells sorted from blood. Subset: CD45RA+ positively selected. V and J are TRBV5-1 and TRBJ2-1; 11 positions match TRBD2. This TCR derives from a man aged 25-45 years in good health. CDR3 residues: CASSLLLAGAYNEQFF. CDR3 DNA sequence: TGCGCCAGCAGCTTGTTACTAGCGGGGGCCTACAATGAGCAGTTCTTC.